The rows below give T cell receptor beta chains drawn from one sample of a study of cytomegalovirus exposure and HLA in healthy donors. The protocol was immunoSEQ multiplex PCR, while the TCRdb copy is restricted to in-frame clones and leaves out a portion. The sample has about 120,000 clones, 75% to 85% seen once. The specimen was PBMCs. Receptors originate from a man aged 25 to 40 in good health and CMV-seronegative. The CDR3 runs from the conserved cysteine through the conserved F or W. The D gene is left open where the match is weak. Only part of the rows carry a size: once, few, many, or a class if the clone is expanded.

>TRBD1|NA|TRBJ2-7|TRBV5-1
TGCGCCAGCAGCTTGGGACAGGGGGCCGTTTACGAGCAGTACTTC
CASSLGQGAVYEQYF
>TRBD1|NA|TRBJ1-1|TRBV14
TGTGCCAGCAGCCAAGTACTCGGACAGGGGGCGCAAACTGAAGCTTTCTTT
CASSQVLGQGAQTEAFF
>NA|few|TRBJ1-1|TRBV7-9
TGTGCCAGCAGCTTAGTCTTCACTGAAGCTTTCTTT
CASSLVFTEAFF
>TRBD1|few|TRBJ1-1|TRBV29-1
TGCAGCGTCAGACTGACAGGGGCCACTGAAGCTTTCTTT
CSVRLTGATEAFF
>TRBD1|NA|TRBJ2-4|TRBV19
TGTGCCAGTAGTATGGGACAGAACATTCAGTACTTC
CASSMGQNIQYF
>NA|NA|TRBJ2-5|TRBV4-3
TGCGCCAGCAGCCAAGATTGGGGCACCCAAGAGACCCAGTACTTC
CASSQDWGTQETQYF
>NA|NA|TRBJ2-2|TRBV6-6
TGTGCCAGCAGTTACTCTCGAGACACCGGGGAGCTGTTTTTT
CASSYSRDTGELFF
>NA|NA|TRBJ1-2|TRBV19
TGTGCCAGTACTCCAGGGTGGGCCTATGGCTACACCTTC
CASTPGWAYGYTF
>TRBD1|NA|TRBJ1-1|TRBV27
TGTGCCAGCAGTTTATTAACGGTCGCAGGGGGGAGGCGAGCTTTCTTT
CASSLLTVAGGRRAFF
>TRBD2|NA|TRBJ2-1|TRBV5-8
TGTGCCAGCAGCTTGGGGCTAGCGGGAGCTCGGGGGCAGTTCTTC
CASSLGLAGARGQFF